These 7 T cell receptor beta chains were all obtained from the same sample, sequenced in a study of Ad26.COV2.S vaccination and SARS-CoV-2 variants. Here immunoSEQ multiplex PCR was the method, and the copy in TCRdb shows in-frame clones only, minus some. Of about 320,000 clones listed, 85% are singletons. The treatment was: approximately 18 received Ad26.COV2.S at low or high dose, single or two shots; 5 received placebo; per-sample allocation not given. Each sample was drawn 63 days after the first injection (of vaccine or placebo). The specimen comprised peripheral blood, sampled in a trial of Ad26.COV2.S vaccine versus placebo. The source is a person between 18 and 60 years old who received the Ad26.COV2.S COVID-19 vaccine or a placebo.

The chain combines TRBV9 with TRBJ2-3, with unresolved D. Germline V gene data show CDR1 as SGDLS and CDR2 as YYNGEE. This CDR3 region has 16 residues. Deletions cut 2 bases from V and 0 bases from J, with 13 bases between. The CDR3 protein is CASSVPQASSTDTQYF. CDR3 nucleotides: TGTGCCAGCAGCGTCCCTCAGGCTTCTAGCACAGATACGCAGTATTTT. The full variable domain, rest sourced from reference TRBV9 and TRBJ2-3, is DSGVTQTPKHLITATGQRVTLRCSPRSGDLSVYWYQQSLDQGLQFLIQYYNGEERAKGNILERFSAQQFPDLHSELNLSSLELGDSALYFCASSVPQASSTDTQYFGPGTRLTVL.

The rearrangement uses TRBV10-3 and TRBJ1-5, with unresolved D. The CDR3 spans 13 residues. Per germline, CDR1 ENHRY and CDR2 SYGVKD. V was shortened by 5 bases and J by 4 bases, with 9 bases between the two germline ends. Here the CDR3 DNA reads TGTGCCATCAGTTCAGGTTTTAATCAGCCCCAGCATTTT. This encodes CAISSGFNQPQHF.

V gene TRBV30 combines with J gene TRBJ1-4; the D gene is possibly TRBD1 (5 bases). Trimming left V 3 bases short and J 2 bases short, with 16 bases between. Germline-derived CDR1 and CDR2 are GTSNPN and SVGIG (reference sequence). This CDR3 comprises 16 residues. The CDR3 protein is CAWRRAGPYTNEKLFF. DNA of the CDR3: TGTGCCTGGAGACGGGCAGGGCCCTACACTAATGAAAAACTGTTTTTT.

This sequence joins TRBV5-6 and TRBJ1-2; tentatively, D is TRBD1 (6 bases). Germline assignment: CDR1 SGHDT and CDR2 YYEEEE. This CDR3 is built from 18 residues. With 2 bases removed from V and 0 bases from J, the gap between germline ends came to 20 bases. CDR3 in amino acids: CASSLIWGDRNTNYGYTF. The CDR3 DNA reads as TGTGCCAGCAGCTTAATCTGGGGCGACAGGAATACTAACTATGGCTACACCTTC. Combining the CDR3 with reference TRBV5-6 and TRBJ1-2 gives the whole variable domain DAGVTQSPTHLIKTRGQQVTLRCSPKSGHDTVSWYQQALGQGPQFIFQYYEEEERQRGNFPDRFSGHQFPNYSSELNVNALLLGDSALYLCASSLIWGDRNTNYGYTFGSGTRLTVV.

This chain joins TRBV10-3 and TRBJ2-2, with D possibly being TRBD2 (6 bases). Trimming left V 8 bases short and J 2 bases short, with 12 bases between. Germline V lookup: CDR1 ENHRY, CDR2 SYGVKD. The CDR3 contains 14 residues. The CDR3 nucleotides are TGTGCCATCCGGGAAGGGACTAACACCGGGGAGCTGTTTTTT. This gives the protein CAIREGTNTGELFF.

This sequence joins TRBV30 and TRBJ1-1; TRBD1 is a possible D gene (5 bases). The germline V gene encodes CDR1 GTSNPN and CDR2 SVGIG (reference sequence). The V end lost 0 bases, the J end lost 1 base, and 18 bases lay between the germline ends. CDR3 size: 17 residues. As DNA, the CDR3 is TGTGCCTGGAGTGTACCAGGGAGGGGTTACTCGAACACTGAAGCTTTCTTT. Translating it yields CAWSVPGRGYSNTEAFF.

The chain couples TRBV6-5 to TRBJ2-1; no clear D. V lost 6 bases to trimming and J lost 6 bases, with 15 bases between them. Per germline, CDR1 MNHEY and CDR2 SVGAGI. This CDR3 is 14 amino acids long. The CDR3: CASSLEVSSNEQFF. The CDR3 DNA is TGTGCCAGCAGCCTCGAGGTATCTAGCAATGAGCAGTTCTTC.